A selection of T cell receptor beta chains follows, all from one sample in a study of blood T cell repertoires in COVID-19. The repertoire was sequenced with immunoSEQ multiplex PCR; TCRdb's copy has only in-frame clones and lacks some. The table includes over 150,000 clones, more than 85% detected once. Material for sequencing was PBMCs or T cells enriched from blood (not recorded which). These receptors originate from a woman aged 45-59 years who had recovered from COVID-19. CDR3s include the opening cysteine and the closing phenylalanine or tryptophan.

J gene,V gene,CDR3 protein
TRBJ1-2,TRBV28,CASGTTNYGYTF
TRBJ2-4,TRBV19,CASSHRQGRNIQYF
TRBJ2-7,TRBV18,CASSPGQGAGEQYF
TRBJ2-6,TRBV11-3,CASSLQGRGSGANVLTF
TRBJ2-1,TRBV14,CASSPRDRGYNEQFF
TRBJ2-7,TRBV19,CASSMTGGDEQYF
TRBJ1-1,TRBV28,CASSRGMNTEAFF
TRBJ2-1,TRBV3-1/TRBV3-2,CASSQEAGLAESPYNEQFF
TRBJ2-7,TRBV15,CATSPRDRAWNEQYF
TRBJ2-7,TRBV30,CAWSVGGGGSYEQYF
TRBJ1-4,TRBV24-1,CATSDGGANEKLFF
TRBJ2-2,TRBV28,CASSRNDRGGTGELFF
TRBJ2-5,TRBV21-1,CASSKVGGSETQYF
TRBJ1-4,TRBV28,CASSLIGSNEKLFF
TRBJ1-4,TRBV7-2,CASSPDRGGEKLFF
TRBJ1-1,TRBV14,CASSLSGQAGRTEAFF
TRBJ1-1,TRBV6-2/TRBV6-3,CASSYLQGSTDTEAFF
TRBJ2-1,TRBV4-2,CASSQAPGGGEQFF
TRBJ2-2,TRBV28,CASSQDRGRDTGELFF
TRBJ2-6,TRBV24-1,CATGRAGANVLTF
TRBJ2-2,TRBV20-1,CSASRPIRHTGELFF